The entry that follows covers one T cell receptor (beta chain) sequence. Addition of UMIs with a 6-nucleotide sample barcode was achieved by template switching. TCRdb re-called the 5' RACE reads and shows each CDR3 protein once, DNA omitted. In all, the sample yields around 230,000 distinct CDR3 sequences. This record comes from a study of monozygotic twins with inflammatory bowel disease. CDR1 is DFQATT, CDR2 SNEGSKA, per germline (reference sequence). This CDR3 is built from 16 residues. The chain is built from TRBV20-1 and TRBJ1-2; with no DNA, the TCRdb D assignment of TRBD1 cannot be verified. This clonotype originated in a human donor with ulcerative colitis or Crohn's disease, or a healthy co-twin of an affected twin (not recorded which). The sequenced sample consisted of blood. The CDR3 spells CSASLPGTGGDYGYTF.